Presented here are 20 T cell receptor beta chains from one specimen sequenced in a study of cytomegalovirus exposure and HLA in healthy donors. The PCR had 60 Vbeta and 13 Jbeta primers. The assay was immunoSEQ multiplex PCR, and TCRdb's table has in-frame clones only and misses some. The sample lists nearly 110,000 clones, about 81% occurring once. The specimen was PBMCs. These receptors came from a man aged 30 to 45 in good health and CMV-seropositive.

This chain links TRBV2 with TRBJ2-7; D is possibly TRBD1 (6 bases). Germline V gene lookup returns CDR1 SNHLY and CDR2 FYNNEI. This CDR3 has 14 residues. The germline V and J ends were trimmed by 7 bases and 8 bases, with 21 bases remaining between them. The CDR3, as DNA: TGTGCCAGCAACACAAAAAGGTGGGGGCATCAGCAGTACTTC. Translation gives CASNTKRWGHQQYF.

V and J are TRBV11-3 and TRBJ2-6; 7 bases are shared with TRBD1. Germline CDR1 is SGHNT and CDR2 is YENEEA. The CDR3 runs to 20 residues. J lost 3 bases, V lost 3 bases, and 17 bases had no gene match. The CDR3 DNA reads TGTGCCAGCAGCTTTAGCGAAGGGACAGCCAGGGTTGGTGGGGCCAACGTCCTGACTTTC. Protein product: CASSFSEGTARVGGANVLTF.

The CDR3 DNA sequence: TGCGCCAGCAGCTTGACCGGGACAGGGTTCGAGCAGTACTTC. Translation: CASSLTGTGFEQYF. V usage is TRBV5-1 and J usage is TRBJ2-7; 9 positions match TRBD1. The CDR3 is 14 amino acids. The V segment lost 1 base and the J segment 6 bases; nucleotides outside the gene matches: 5. CDR1 is SGHRS, CDR2 YFSETQ, per germline.

The V gene is TRBV6-4, the J gene TRBJ2-3; 8 nucleotides align to TRBD2. Looked up from germline, CDR1 is MRHNA and CDR2 is SNTAGT. The CDR3 loop spans 15 amino acids. With V trimmed by 2 bases and J by 6 bases, 7 bases remained unmatched. CDR3: CASSDGGGGRDTQYF. The DNA of the CDR3 is TGTGCCAGCAGTGACGGGGGCGGCGGGAGGGATACGCAGTATTTT.

The chain is built from TRBV30 and TRBJ2-1, with D perhaps matching TRBD2 (7 bases). CDR3 length equals 14 residues. Deletions cut 5 bases from V and 2 bases from J, with 13 bases between. The germline CDR1 and CDR2 sequences are GTSNPN and SVGIG (reference sequence). The CDR3 nucleotides read TGTGCCTGGGACGAGGGGGGGGCCTACAATGAGCAGTTCTTC. Translated, it gives CAWDEGGAYNEQFF.

Concerning this clone: A read error may produce the germline difference seen at one junction end. The rearrangement joins TRBV6-1 to TRBJ1-5; D is undetermined. This CDR3 spans 17 amino acids. The V gene's germline CDR1 is MNHNS and CDR2 SASEGT. The CDR3 region is CASSARTSTVWNQPRHF. DNA for the CDR3: TGTGCCAGCAGTGCCCGGACTTCCACCGTTTGGAATCAGCCCCGGCATTTT.

V and J are TRBV11-2 and TRBJ1-5; no clear D gene. Per germline, CDR1 SGHAT and CDR2 FQNNGV. The CDR3 covers 14 residues. The germline V and J ends were trimmed by 1 base and 2 bases, with 6 bases remaining between them. In DNA, the CDR3 is TGTGCCAGCAGCTTAGTTCTTGGCAATCAGCCCCAGCATTTT. It yields the protein CASSLVLGNQPQHF.

This chain links TRBV10-2 with TRBJ2-3; 10 bases fit TRBD2. This CDR3 has 15 residues. The germline V gene encodes CDR1 WSHSY and CDR2 SAAADI. Germline trimming cut 5 bases from V and 6 bases from J; bases unmatched to any gene: 8. CDR3 DNA sequence: TGCGCCAGCAGTACCAGCGGGGGGGCCAGGGATACGCAGTATTTT. Protein: CASSTSGGARDTQYF.

The V call is TRBV19, the J call TRBJ2-7, with D unresolved. V dropped 3 bases and J dropped 2 bases, with 14 bases sitting between them. This CDR3 is built from 15 residues. Germline CDR1 is LNHDA and CDR2 is SQIVND (reference sequence). CDR3 coding DNA: TGTGCCAGTAGTATTGAGCTGAGGAACGCCTACGAGCAGTACTTC. Its translation is CASSIELRNAYEQYF.

The rearrangement links TRBV9 to TRBJ1-3, with a possible D match to TRBD1 (5 bases). The CDR3 extends over 17 amino acids. The germline CDR1 and CDR2 sequences are SGDLS and YYNGEE. The ends were cut back, 0 bases at V and 2 bases at J, with 15 bases in the middle. In DNA, the CDR3 is TGTGCCAGCAGCGTAGGTGGAGGGGCAGGAACTGGAAACACCATATATTTT. This translates into CASSVGGGAGTGNTIYF. The whole variable domain, remainder taken from reference TRBV9 and TRBJ1-3, is DSGVTQTPKHLITATGQRVTLRCSPRSGDLSVYWYQQSLDQGLQFLIQYYNGEERAKGNILERFSAQQFPDLHSELNLSSLELGDSALYFCASSVGGGAGTGNTIYFGEGSWLTVV.

V usage is TRBV19 and J usage is TRBJ1-1; no reliable D call. The CDR3 covers 13 residues. CDR1 LNHDA and CDR2 SQIVND come from the germline V gene (reference sequence). V dropped 6 bases and J dropped 0 bases, with 8 bases sitting between them. CDR3 in amino acids: CASSFTLNTEAFF. The CDR3 DNA is TGTGCCAGTAGCTTCACACTGAACACTGAAGCTTTCTTT.

The V gene is TRBV18, the J gene TRBJ2-6; TRBD2 matches at 12 bases. J was trimmed by 3 bases and V by 3 bases; bases with no gene match: 6. The CDR3 consists of 18 residues. CDR1 is KGHSH, CDR2 LQKENI, per germline. For the CDR3, the DNA is TGTGCCAGCTCACCCCGACTAGCGGGGGATCATGGGGCCAACGTCCTGACTTTC. Its protein product is CASSPRLAGDHGANVLTF.

V usage is TRBV19 and J usage is TRBJ2-1; 9 bases map to TRBD1. Germline CDR1 is LNHDA and CDR2 is SQIVND (reference sequence). The CDR3 is 17 amino acids. V lost 5 bases, J lost 1 base, and 9 bases stayed unmatched. For the CDR3, the DNA is TGTGCCAGTAGTTACTACTCGACAGGGGGATCCTACAATGAGCAGTTCTTC. This codes for CASSYYSTGGSYNEQFF.

The J gene is TRBJ1-1, the V gene TRBV5-6; D is possibly TRBD1 (6 bases). This CDR3 is 15 amino acids long. The V gene lost 0 bases and the J gene lost 6 bases, with 15 bases spanning the gap. Looked up from germline, CDR1 is SGHDT and CDR2 is YYEEEE. The CDR3: CASSLAAGDYSEAFF. Written as DNA, the CDR3 is TGTGCCAGCAGCTTGGCCGCAGGGGACTACTCTGAAGCTTTCTTT.

The table lists this clone with a count of one. The J gene is TRBJ2-3, the V gene TRBV18; TRBD1 matches 9 bases. Germline CDR1 KGHSH, CDR2 LQKENI. This CDR3 has 17 amino acids. J gave up 6 bases and V 2 bases, and 12 bases lay outside the gene matches. This chain's CDR3 is CASSPRISTGGRDTQYF. The CDR3, as DNA: TGTGCCAGCTCACCAAGGATATCGACAGGGGGGCGGGATACGCAGTATTTT.

The V call is TRBV6-1, the J call TRBJ1-5; D is unresolved. CDR1 is MNHNS, CDR2 SASEGT, per germline. The CDR3 has 16 amino acids. V lost 3 bases and J lost 0, with 12 bases in between. The CDR3 DNA sequence: TGTGCCAGCAGTGACGATGCAGGCTTTAGCAATCAGCCCCAGCATTTT. Translated: CASSDDAGFSNQPQHF.

There are a few counts of this clone. This chain joins TRBV7-6 and TRBJ2-7; the match to TRBD1 covers 7 bases. This CDR3 comprises 14 residues. The V gene end was trimmed by 5 bases and the J gene end by 5 bases; junction bases not matched to a gene: 9. The germline V gene has CDR1 SGHVS and CDR2 FNYEAQ. As DNA, the CDR3 is TGTGCCAGCAGCCCAAGACAGGGCACCCACGAGCAGTACTTC. This encodes CASSPRQGTHEQYF.

The rearrangement links TRBV5-1 to TRBJ2-7; 9 nucleotides align to TRBD1. The ends lost 4 bases at V and 3 bases at J; junction bases unmatched: 8. The CDR3 loop spans 15 amino acids. Germline loops: CDR1 SGHRS, CDR2 YFSETQ. The CDR3 sequence is CASSPQTGGFYEQYF. CDR3 nucleotides: TGCGCCAGCAGCCCTCAGACAGGGGGGTTCTACGAGCAGTACTTC.

The chain combines TRBV6-6 with TRBJ2-2; D not resolved. Trimming removed 7 bases at V and 0 bases at J, with 3 bases between. This CDR3 has 12 residues. Germline assignment: CDR1 MNHNY and CDR2 SVGAGI (reference sequence). CDR3 sequence reads: CASTANTGELFF. The CDR3, as DNA: TGTGCCAGCACAGCGAACACCGGGGAGCTGTTTTTT.

The chain uses TRBV19 and TRBJ1-5; perhaps TRBD1 as D (6 bases). Trimming shortened V by 7 bases and J by 9 bases, and 19 bases separated the two germline ends. CDR3 length: 14 residues. Germline CDR1 is LNHDA and CDR2 is SQIVND (reference sequence). In DNA, the CDR3 is TGTGCCAGTATCTTAACAGGGATCGGAGGGCCCCAGCATTTT. Its protein product is CASILTGIGGPQHF.